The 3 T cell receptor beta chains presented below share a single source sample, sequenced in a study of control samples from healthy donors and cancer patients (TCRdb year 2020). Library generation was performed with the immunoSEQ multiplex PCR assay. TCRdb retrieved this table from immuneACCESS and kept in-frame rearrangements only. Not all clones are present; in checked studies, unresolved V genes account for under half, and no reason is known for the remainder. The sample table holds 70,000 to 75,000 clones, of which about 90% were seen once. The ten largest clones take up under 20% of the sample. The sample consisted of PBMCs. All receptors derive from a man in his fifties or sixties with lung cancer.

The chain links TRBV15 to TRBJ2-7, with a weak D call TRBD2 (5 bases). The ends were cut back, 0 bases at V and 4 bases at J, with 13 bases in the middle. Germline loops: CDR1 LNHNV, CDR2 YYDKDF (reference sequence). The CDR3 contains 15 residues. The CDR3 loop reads CATSRERVPGYEQYV. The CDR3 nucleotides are TGTGCCACCAGCAGAGAACGCGTGCCGGGATACGAGCAGTACGTC.

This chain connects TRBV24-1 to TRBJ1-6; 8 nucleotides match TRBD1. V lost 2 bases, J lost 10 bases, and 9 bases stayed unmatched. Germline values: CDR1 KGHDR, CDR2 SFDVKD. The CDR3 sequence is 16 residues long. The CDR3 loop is CATSDSRQGRESPLHF. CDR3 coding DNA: TGTGCCACCAGTGATTCCAGACAGGGGCGGGAATCACCCCTCCACTTT.

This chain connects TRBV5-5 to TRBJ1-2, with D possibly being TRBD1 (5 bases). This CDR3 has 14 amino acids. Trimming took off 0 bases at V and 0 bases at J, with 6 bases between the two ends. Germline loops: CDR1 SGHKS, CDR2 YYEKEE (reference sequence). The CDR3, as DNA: TGTGCCAGCAGCTTGGGACAGTCTAACTATGGCTACACCTTC. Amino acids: CASSLGQSNYGYTF.